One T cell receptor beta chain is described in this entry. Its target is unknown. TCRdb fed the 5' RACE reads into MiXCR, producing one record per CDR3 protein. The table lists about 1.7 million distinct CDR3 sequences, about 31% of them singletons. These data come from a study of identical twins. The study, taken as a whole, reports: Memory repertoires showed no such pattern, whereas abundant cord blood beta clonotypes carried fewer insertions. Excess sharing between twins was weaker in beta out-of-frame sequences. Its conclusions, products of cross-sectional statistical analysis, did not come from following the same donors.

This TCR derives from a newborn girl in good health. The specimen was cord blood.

The CDR3 reads CASSFGTDPRNGYTF. The CDR3 nucleotides are TGTGCCAGCAGTTTTGGGACCGATCCCCGGAATGGCTACACCTTC. V usage is TRBV28 and J usage is TRBJ1-2, with D possibly TRBD1 on 5 matching bases. Germline CDR1 MDHEN, CDR2 SYDVKM. The V gene lost 3 bases and the J gene lost 6 bases, with 17 bases spanning the gap. The CDR3 length is 15 residues.